These 32 T cell receptor beta chains came from one sample sequenced in a study of CD4 and CD8 cells across lung adenocarcinoma regions. TCRdb itself ran the PCR reads through MiXCR, one entry per CDR3 protein. This table has 20,000 to 25,000 distinct CDR3 sequences, roughly half appearing once. Sequenced material: CD4+ T cells from the center of a lung tumor. Receptors originate from a male donor with lung adenocarcinoma. The CD4 and CD8 labels of this study may be unreliable.

In regard to this clonotype: A read error may account for a junction end that differs from germline. V and J are TRBV10-2 and TRBJ2-3; the match to TRBD2 covers 11 bases. CDR1 is WSHSY, CDR2 SAAADI, per germline. The CDR3 consists of 19 residues. The CDR3 region has the DNA TGCGCCAGCAGGACCGGGACGGCCGGGACTAGCGGAGGCACAAACATTCAGTATTTC. Protein: CASRTGTAGTSGGTNIQYF.

The chain couples TRBV6-1 to TRBJ2-2; tentatively, D is TRBD1 (6 bases). The J call is in doubt because the DNA end fits TRBJ2-3 better. The germline V gene has CDR1 MNHNS and CDR2 SASEGT. The CDR3 is made up of 16 amino acids. CDR3 bases: TGTGCCAGCAGTGGAGCGAAGGCAGCGAGCACAGGGACGCAGTATTTT. It specifies CASSGAKAASTGTQYF.

CDR3 amino acids: CGGTGVRATDTQYF. CDR3 coding DNA: TGTGGCGGTACGGGGGTGCGAGCCACAGACACGCAGTACTTC. The chain employs TRBV10-3 and TRBJ2-4; possible D gene TRBD2, 6 bases. The CDR3 is 14 amino acids. CDR1 is ENHRY, CDR2 SYGVKD, per germline.

Notes on this clonotype: One junction end disagrees with the germline gene, perhaps due to a read error. The chain is built from TRBV27 and TRBJ2-2; 12 bases map to TRBD2. CDR1 is MNHEY and CDR2 is SMNVEV in the germline V gene (reference sequence). The CDR3 length is 16 residues. DNA of the CDR3: TGTGCCAGCAGTTTATCGCTAGCGGGAGGGGCCGGGGAGCCGTTTTTT. The encoded protein is CASSLSLAGGAGEPFF.

The CDR3 coding sequence is TGTGCCAGCAGTTCCCGATCAAGCGACAATGAGCAGTTCTTC. Protein product: CASSSRSSDNEQFF. The V gene is TRBV12-3 or TRBV12-4, the J gene TRBJ2-1, with no clear D. Trimming removed 4 bases from V and 5 bases from J, with 12 bases in between. The CDR3 length is 14 residues.

The chain joins TRBV9 to TRBJ2-2, with TRBD2 matching over 10 bases. The CDR3 length is 18 residues. The trim removed 4 bases at V and 4 bases at J, leaving 13 bases unmatched. Germline loops: CDR1 SGDLS, CDR2 YYNGEE. CDR3 protein: CASSKPGLATRVTGELFF. In DNA, the CDR3 is TGTGCCAGCAGCAAACCGGGACTAGCGACGCGGGTCACCGGGGAGCTGTTTTTT.

For this clonotype: Mismatch with germline at one junction end may stem from a read error. The rearrangement links TRBV6-2 or TRBV6-3 to TRBJ2-3, with D possibly called TRBD1 or TRBD2 (6 bases each). There are 16 residues in the CDR3. Germline assignment: CDR1 MNHEY and CDR2 SVGEGT. The CDR3, as DNA: TGTGCCTGCGCCCGCCGGGGGCTACGCGACCCAGATACCCAGTACTTT. Its protein is CACARRGLRDPDTQYF.

This chain uses TRBV27 with TRBJ2-3; D is perhaps TRBD2 (6 bases). The CDR3 consists of 13 residues. In germline, CDR1 is MNHEY, CDR2 SMNVEV (reference sequence). The CDR3 loop reads CASRGSGTDTQYF. As DNA, the CDR3 is TGTGCGAGCCGGGGGAGCGGCACAGATACGCAGTATTTT.

Comments on this clonotype: One junction end disagrees with the germline gene, perhaps due to a read error. The chain joins TRBV6-4 to TRBJ2-3; D assignment may be TRBD1 or TRBD2 (6 bases each). The germline CDR1 and CDR2 sequences are MRHNA and SNTAGT. This CDR3 is 15 amino acids long. CDR3 residues: CGAGDGGRDQDTQYF. The DNA of the CDR3 is TGTGGCGCGGGTGACGGGGGCCGGGACCAAGATACGCAGTATTTC.

This clonotype was seen a single time. One end of the junction fails to match germline, which may point to a read error. The chain carries TRBV7-6 and TRBJ2-1, with D possibly matching TRBD2 (5 bases). Germline CDR1 reads SGHVS; CDR2 reads FNYEAQ. The CDR3 spans 15 residues. This CDR3 is CASSPHSVARVTQFF. In DNA, the CDR3 is TGTGCCAGCAGCCCACACTCAGTAGCGAGAGTCACGCAGTTCTTT.

The chain couples TRBV4-2 to TRBJ2-4; tentatively, D is TRBD1 or TRBD2 (5 bases each). Germline CDR1 LGHNA, CDR2 YNFKEQ. The CDR3 extends over 16 amino acids. With 4 bases removed from V and 13 bases from J, the gap between germline ends came to 26 bases. The CDR3, as DNA: TGTGCCAGCAGCCTCTCGGGGCCGTGCGCCAAAAATATGCAGTACTTC. Amino acid sequence: CASSLSGPCAKNMQYF.

This chain connects TRBV6-1 to TRBJ2-5; TRBD2 agrees at 14 bases. Germline loops: CDR1 MNHNS, CDR2 SASEGT. The length of the CDR3 is 16 residues. The J segment lost 5 bases and the V segment lost 6 bases, leaving 8 bases of the junction unmatched. Here the CDR3 reads CASSRLAGGPAETQYF. The CDR3 DNA reads as TGTGCCAGCAGCAGACTAGCGGGAGGGCCCGCGGAGACCCAGTACTTC.

As concerns this clonotype: Germline and junction disagree at one end, which may indicate a read error. The genes are TRBV27 and TRBJ2-3; no reliable D call. The CDR3 has 13 residues. Germline V gene sequence: CDR1 MNHEY, CDR2 SMNVEV (reference sequence). The CDR3 spells CASGLSAKNMQYF. CDR3 nucleotides: TGTGCCTCGGGTCTGAGCGCCAAAAACATGCAGTACTTT.

This clonotype has a count of ten or more. V and J are TRBV4-1 and TRBJ2-3; D is unclear. The V gene's germline CDR1 is MGHRA and CDR2 YSYEKL. This CDR3 has 15 amino acids. V was cut by 3 bases and J by 0 bases, with 10 bases left in between. The CDR3 sequence: CASSQTELSTDTQYF. The CDR3 bases are TGCGCCAGCAGCCAGACGGAACTTAGCACAGATACGCAGTATTTT.

As to this clonotype: Without the conserved terminal phenylalanine or tryptophan, this CDR3 likely stems from a read error. The chain joins TRBV6-1 to TRBJ2-1; D gene unclear. The germline V and J ends were trimmed by 4 bases and 2 bases, with 12 bases remaining between them. Germline V gene data show CDR1 as MNHNS and CDR2 as SASEGT. The CDR3 covers 15 residues. The CDR3 loop reads CASSGWLAAYNEQFL. CDR3 nucleotide sequence: TGTGCCAGCAGTGGATGGCTGGCGGCCTACAATGAGCAGTTCTTA.

V and J are TRBV10-2 and TRBJ2-5; D is unclear. The CDR3 sequence is 11 residues long. Germline V CDR1 and CDR2: WSHSY, SAAADI. The CDR3 coding sequence is TGCGGGAGCAGTGACCAAGAGACCCAGTACTTC. This codes for CGSSDQETQYF.

The chain is built from TRBV6-1 and TRBJ2-2; tentative D call: TRBD1 (5 bases). The V end was cut by 8 bases, the J end by 0 bases, with 7 bases between. Germline V gives CDR1 MNHNS, CDR2 SASEGT. CDR3 length equals 13 residues. CDR3 in amino acids: CASRQSNTGELFF. For the CDR3, the DNA is TGTGCCAGCCGACAGTCGAACACCGGGGAGCTGTTTTTT.

Many counts were recorded for this clonotype. The chain is built from TRBV6-5 and TRBJ2-6; D unresolved. The ends were cut back, 0 bases at V and 2 bases at J, with 2 bases in the middle. The CDR3 length is 14 residues. Germline V gene sequence: CDR1 MNHEY, CDR2 SVGAGI. CDR3 protein: CASSYSPGANVLTF. The CDR3 DNA follows: TGTGCCAGCAGTTACTCTCCTGGGGCCAACGTCCTGACTTTC.

This clonotype appeared a single time. One junction end disagrees with the germline gene, perhaps due to a read error. V gene TRBV10-3 combines with J gene TRBJ2-3; D is undetermined. This CDR3 region has 13 residues. From germline, CDR1 is ENHRY and CDR2 SYGVKD. CDR3 bases: TGTGCCAGCAGTGAGTCCGATAGGAAGACCCAGTATTTT. Amino acids: CASSESDRKTQYF.

V and J are TRBV14 and TRBJ2-1; D not certain. The CDR3 covers 12 residues. Trimming shortened V by 4 bases and J by 13 bases, and 14 bases separated the two germline ends. Germline V lookup: CDR1 SGHDN, CDR2 FVKESK. The CDR3 reads CASSPNPLVQFF. As DNA, the CDR3 is TGTGCCAGCAGCCCCAACCCCCTGGTACAGTTCTTC. The full variable domain, completed using reference TRBV14 and TRBJ2-1, is EAGVTQFPSHSVIEKGQTVTLRCDPISGHDNLYWYRRVMGKEIKFLLHFVKESKQDESGMPNNRFLAERTGGTYSTLKVQPAELEDSGVYFCASSPNPLVQFFGPGTRLTVL.

The sample holds many counts of this clonotype. The chain links TRBV6-5 to TRBJ1-3; D remains unclear. Trimming pared 2 bases from V and 0 bases from J, leaving 14 bases between. This CDR3 has 17 amino acids. Germline V gene sequence: CDR1 MNHEY, CDR2 SVGAGI. This CDR3 is CASSYTPTKSSGNTIYF. The CDR3 nucleotides read TGTGCCAGCAGTTACACCCCGACTAAGAGCTCTGGAAACACCATATATTTT.

Details on this clonotype: A read error may account for a junction end that differs from germline. The chain has TRBV6-1 and TRBJ2-3; maybe TRBD2 (5 bases). CDR3 length equals 14 residues. CDR1 MNHNS and CDR2 SASEGT come from the germline V gene. DNA for the CDR3: TGTGCCAGCAGTGGTGAGGGTTGGGGAGATGCGCAGTATTTC. Amino acids: CASSGEGWGDAQYF.

The gene calls are TRBV10-1 and TRBJ2-1; D is possibly TRBD1 or TRBD2 (5 bases each). The DNA matches TRBJ2-5 better at its end, which makes the J call doubtful. This CDR3 comprises 16 residues. Per germline, CDR1 WNHNN and CDR2 SYGVQD (reference sequence). CDR3 DNA: TGCGCCAGCAGTTCCGGGACCGGCGTATCCGGAGAGACCCAGTACTTC. It codes for CASSSGTGVSGETQYF.

This clonotype is medium-sized by share. This chain connects TRBV6-1 to TRBJ2-3; 8 bases align to TRBD1. There are 15 residues in the CDR3. Germline V gives CDR1 MNHNS, CDR2 SASEGT. Trimming at V came to 3 bases and at J to 4 bases, leaving 6 bases not matched to a gene. For the CDR3, the DNA is TGTGCCAGCAGTGATGGACAGGGTTTGGCAGATACGCAGTATTTT. Encoded protein: CASSDGQGLADTQYF.

This clonotype was seen repeatedly, ten times or more. The V call is TRBV20-1, the J call TRBJ2-1; 11 bases are a match to TRBD2. The V gene end was trimmed by 3 bases and the J gene end by 8 bases; junction bases not matched to a gene: 15. The CDR3 spans 17 residues. CDR1 is DFQATT, CDR2 SNEGSKA, per germline (reference sequence). CDR3 nucleotide sequence: TGCAGTGCTAGGGGGACTAGCGGAAACGTCATCAGTCATGAGCAGTTCTTC. This encodes CSARGTSGNVISHEQFF.

In its sample, this clonotype was seen a few times. The chain joins TRBV6-1 to TRBJ2-5, with D possibly called TRBD1 or TRBD2 (7 bases each). The DNA end lines up better with TRBJ2-7; the J call may be wrong. The germline V gene encodes CDR1 MNHNS and CDR2 SASEGT. This CDR3 has 13 amino acids. CDR3 DNA sequence: TGTGCCAGCAGTATTCAGGGGGGGTACGAGCAGTACTTC. Translation: CASSIQGGYEQYF.

V gene TRBV10-1 combines with J gene TRBJ2-4, with D maybe TRBD2 (5 bases). The V end lost 11 bases, the J end lost 13 bases, and 24 bases lay between the germline ends. Germline V CDR1 and CDR2: WNHNN, SYGVQD (reference sequence). The CDR3 sequence is 13 residues long. The CDR3 coding sequence is TGCGCCTGGGGTCTGGGAGCCAAAAACACGCAGTACTTC. This sequence encodes CAWGLGAKNTQYF.

For this clonotype: The junction departs from the called germline gene at one end, perhaps through a read error. The V call is TRBV6-1, the J call TRBJ2-1; no definite D call. Germline CDR1 and CDR2: MNHNS and SASEGT. The CDR3 sequence is 14 residues long. Written as DNA, the CDR3 is TGTGCCAGCAGTCTCTGTTCGAGCGTCGGTGAGCTGTTTTTC. Amino acid sequence: CASSLCSSVGELFF.

This clonotype occurred many times. The CDR3 region is CASKRGDTTYNEQFF. In nucleotides, the CDR3 is TGTGCCAGCAAAAGGGGGGATACCACCTACAATGAGCAGTTCTTC. J is TRBJ2-1 and V is TRBV27; either TRBD1 or TRBD2 may supply D (6 bases each). There are 15 residues in the CDR3. Germline V lookup: CDR1 MNHEY, CDR2 SMNVEV (reference sequence). V was cut by 7 bases and J by 2 bases, with 15 bases left in between.

This clonotype was picked up many times. The chain employs TRBV7-2 and TRBJ2-1, with 7 bases lining up with TRBD2. The DNA end is more similar to TRBJ2-7, so the J call may be wrong. CDR1 SGHTA and CDR2 FQGNSA come from the germline V gene. There are 15 residues in the CDR3. CDR3 nucleotides: TGTGCCAGCAGCTTAGGGGGAGGGGTCTACAATGAGCAGTACTTC. This codes for CASSLGGGVYNEQYF.

This clonotype ranks as medium-sized. The J gene is TRBJ2-1, the V gene TRBV6-5; 8 nucleotides line up with TRBD2. The J call may be wrong; the DNA end is better matched by TRBJ2-7. The V gene's germline CDR1 is MNHEY and CDR2 SVGAGI. The CDR3 is made up of 14 amino acids. CDR3 sequence reads: CASRLSGSQYEQYF. The DNA of the CDR3 is TGTGCCAGCAGACTCAGCGGGAGTCAGTACGAGCAGTACTTC.

The chain joins TRBV4-2 to TRBJ2-1; tentatively, D is TRBD1 or TRBD2 (5 bases each). The CDR3 is made up of 14 amino acids. Germline CDR1 and CDR2: LGHNA and YNFKEQ. The germline V and J ends were trimmed by 5 bases and 7 bases, with 15 bases remaining between them. The CDR3, as DNA: TGTGCCAGCAGCTCCCCGGGACCCAGGAATGAGCAGTTCTTC. It codes for CASSSPGPRNEQFF.